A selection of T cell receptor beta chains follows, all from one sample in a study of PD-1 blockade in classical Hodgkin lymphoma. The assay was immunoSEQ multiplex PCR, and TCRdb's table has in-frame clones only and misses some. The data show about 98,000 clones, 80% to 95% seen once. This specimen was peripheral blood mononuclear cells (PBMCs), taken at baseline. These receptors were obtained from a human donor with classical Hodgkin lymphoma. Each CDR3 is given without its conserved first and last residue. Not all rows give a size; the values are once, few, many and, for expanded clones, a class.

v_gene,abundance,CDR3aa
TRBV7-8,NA,ASSWREGTDTQY
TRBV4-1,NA,ASSQVFRLSSYEQY
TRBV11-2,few,ASSPGSGPANTEAF
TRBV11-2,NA,ASRITGGTEAF
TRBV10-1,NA,ASSEGGWREDTQY
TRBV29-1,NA,SVPERASRGEQF
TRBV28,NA,ASSQQGGKLYGYT
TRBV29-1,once,SVVGAYEQY
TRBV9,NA,ASSYRELNEKLF
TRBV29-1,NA,SVDGGDLYEQY
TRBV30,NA,AWTGPKNIQY
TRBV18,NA,ASSPREDTEAF
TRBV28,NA,ASSLAGGWRETDTQY
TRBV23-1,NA,ASSQASLTSGRPGELF
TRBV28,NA,ASSSGASSYEQY
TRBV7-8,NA,ASSYRAAGNSYEQY
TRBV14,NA,ASSQAAPVLDGYT
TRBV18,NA,ASSPRGRDQPQH
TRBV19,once,ASSITAGGARETQY
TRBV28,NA,ASSSAGSSYEQY
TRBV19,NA,ASSIAGASYEQY
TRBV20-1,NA,SVIHTEAF
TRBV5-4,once,ASSYYGTGTRKNIQY
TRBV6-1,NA,ASTRTSGMGDTQY